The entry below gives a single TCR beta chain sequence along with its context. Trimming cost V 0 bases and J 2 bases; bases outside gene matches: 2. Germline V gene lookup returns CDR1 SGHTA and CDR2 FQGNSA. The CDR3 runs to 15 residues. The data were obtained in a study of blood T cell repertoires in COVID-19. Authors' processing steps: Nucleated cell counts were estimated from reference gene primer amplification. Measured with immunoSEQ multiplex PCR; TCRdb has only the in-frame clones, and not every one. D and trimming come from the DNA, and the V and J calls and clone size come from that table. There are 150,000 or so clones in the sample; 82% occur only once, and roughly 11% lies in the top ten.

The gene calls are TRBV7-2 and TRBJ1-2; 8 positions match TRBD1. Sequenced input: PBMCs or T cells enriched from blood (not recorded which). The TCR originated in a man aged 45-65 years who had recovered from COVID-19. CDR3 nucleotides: TGTGCCAGCAGCTTAGCACAGGGGGTGAACTATGGCTACACCTTC. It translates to CASSLAQGVNYGYTF.